This TCR beta chain emerged from a study of T-cell memory formation after mild COVID-19. Overall study: TCR clustering was largely donor specific.

TCRdb processed the 5' RACE reads anew with MiXCR; each CDR3 protein has one entry. The table shows around 340,000 distinct CDR3 sequences, with 12% to 15% occurring only once. Study-wide points: Clones that contracted from day 15 to 85 had balanced CD4/CD8; later expanders were CD4+ biased. Memory from before infection featured some responding clones, which suggests cross-reactive memory joined.

Germline values: CDR1 MNHEY, CDR2 SVGEGT. This CDR3 has 14 amino acids. Trimming cost V 5 bases and J 4 bases, with 13 bases left between them. This clonotype was seen many times. The antigen is undetermined. The TCR sequence derives from a young man who had mild COVID-19 (a few samples of this study predate the infection). Cell type and time point are not known. Sequences were obtained from PBMCs or a T cell subset sorted from them (not recorded which). This chain joins TRBV6-2 or TRBV6-3 and TRBJ2-3; no definite D call. Here the CDR3 DNA reads TGTGCCAGCAGTGTATCCAGATGGGCAGATACGCAGTATTTT. Amino acid sequence: CASSVSRWADTQYF.